The rows below give T cell receptor beta chains drawn from one sample of a study of blood T cell repertoires in COVID-19. Assay used: immunoSEQ multiplex PCR; TCRdb lists only in-frame clones, some missing. The sample lists roughly 200,000 clones, about nine tenths occurring once. Sequenced: PBMCs or T cells enriched from blood (not recorded which). These TCRs come from a woman under 40 who had recovered from COVID-19. Each CDR3 is given with its conserved first and last residue. Fields, in order: V gene, J gene, clone size, D gene, CDR3 DNA, CDR3 protein. The D gene is left open where the match is weak. Expanded clones are given a class, and other clones once, few, many or no size at all.

TRBV6-5	TRBJ2-5	NA	TRBD1	TGTGCCAGCAAATTGACAGGGGGCGCAGAGACCCAGTACTTC	CASKLTGGAETQYF
TRBV6-5	TRBJ1-3	NA	NA	TGTGCCAGCGGCTGGACAGTCTCTGGAAACACCATATATTTT	CASGWTVSGNTIYF
TRBV9	TRBJ2-7	NA	TRBD1	TGTGCCAGCAGCGTAGCGACGGTCGGACAGGGGGAGCAGTACTTC	CASSVATVGQGEQYF
TRBV12-3/TRBV12-4	TRBJ1-3	NA	TRBD1	TGTGCCAGCAGACCGGGACAGGGAAACACCATATATTTT	CASRPGQGNTIYF
TRBV7-2	TRBJ1-2	NA	NA	TGTGCCAGCAGCTTAGATCCGACTGGGTATGGCTACACCTTC	CASSLDPTGYGYTF
TRBV5-8	TRBJ2-3	NA	TRBD2	TGTGCCAGCAGCTTGGGGTCTAGCGGGGGGGCAGATACGCAGTATTTT	CASSLGSSGGADTQYF
TRBV13	TRBJ1-2	few	NA	TGTGCCAGCAGCAAGCCCCGCTACTATGGCTACACCTTC	CASSKPRYYGYTF
TRBV3-1/TRBV3-2	TRBJ2-7	NA	TRBD1	TGTGCCAGCAGCCAACCCCCCGGGGGACAGGTGCGTCGGCAGTACTTC	CASSQPPGGQVRRQYF
TRBV7-2	TRBJ1-4	few	NA	TGTGCCAGCAGCTTATGGCCGGGGAACAAGACTAATGAAAAACTGTTTTTT	CASSLWPGNKTNEKLFF
TRBV27	TRBJ2-6	once	NA	TGTGCCAGCAGTTCCCCGAGCTCTGGGGCCAACGTCCTGACTTTC	CASSSPSSGANVLTF
TRBV7-2	TRBJ1-3	once	TRBD1	TGTGCCAGCAGCTTTGACAGGGATAACACCATATATTTT	CASSFDRDNTIYF
TRBV6-5	TRBJ2-7	NA	NA	TGTGCCAGCAGTTACTCGGAGCGATCCTACGAGCAGTACTTC	CASSYSERSYEQYF
TRBV10-3	TRBJ1-5	NA	NA	TGTGCCATCAGTAGTTGGCGGGGGCCTCAGCCCCAGCATTTT	CAISSWRGPQPQHF
TRBV29-1	TRBJ2-1	NA	TRBD1	TGCAGCGTTGGTATCACAGGGGATGGGGAGCAGTTCTTC	CSVGITGDGEQFF
TRBV12-5	TRBJ2-7	NA	NA	TGTGCTAGTGGTTTAAATTACAGGGACTCCTACGAGCAGTACTTC	CASGLNYRDSYEQYF
TRBV10-3	TRBJ2-1	NA	TRBD1	TGTGCCATCAGTGAGCAGGGGGCTATGAGGAATGAGCAGTTCTTC	CAISEQGAMRNEQFF
TRBV14	TRBJ2-5	NA	NA	TGTGCCAGCAGCCAAGGGTTGGGGTCAGGGGAGACCCAGTACTTC	CASSQGLGSGETQYF